A selection of T cell receptor beta chains follows, all from one sample in a study of spatial heterogeneity in lung cancer. TCRdb analysed the 5' RACE reads with MiXCR anew, one entry per CDR3 protein. The sample yields 39,000 or so distinct CDR3 sequences, roughly 7.4% seen once. The source material was PBMCs, sampled at surgery. The origin of the receptors is a male donor with early-stage non-small cell lung cancer. The CDR3 runs from the conserved cysteine through the conserved F or W. The D gene is left open where the match is weak. A row's size may be missing; if present it is once, few, many or a size class.

size: NA; J: TRBJ2-3; V: TRBV7-2; D: TRBD2; DNA: TGTGCCAGCAGCTCAGGGCCCAGCGGGGTCACAGATACGCAGTATTTT; CDR3: CASSSGPSGVTDTQYF
size: NA; J: TRBJ2-2; V: TRBV7-2; D: NA; DNA: TGTGCCAGCAGCACGCAACCGGGGCCACGGACCGGGGAGCTGTTTTTT; CDR3: CASSTQPGPRTGELFF
size: few; J: TRBJ1-5; V: TRBV6-2/TRBV6-3; D: NA; DNA: TGTGCCAGCAGTTCCGGGATAGGATACCTTAGCAATCAGCCCCAGCATTTT; CDR3: CASSSGIGYLSNQPQHF
size: many; J: TRBJ2-1; V: TRBV7-2; D: NA; DNA: TGTGCCAGCAGCTTAGACAGCACTAGGAATGAGCAGTTCTTC; CDR3: CASSLDSTRNEQFF
size: many; J: TRBJ2-2; V: TRBV2; D: NA; DNA: TGTGCCAGCAGCCGACGGGACACCGGGGAGCTGTTTTTT; CDR3: CASSRRDTGELFF
size: NA; J: TRBJ2-3; V: TRBV14; D: TRBD1; DNA: TGTGCCAGCAGCCAAGGTCATTGGACAGGGGGAGATACGCAGTATTTT; CDR3: CASSQGHWTGGDTQYF
size: many; J: TRBJ2-1; V: TRBV24-1; D: NA; DNA: TGTGCCACCAGTGATTCCCGGACGGCAGACAATGAGCAGTTCTTC; CDR3: CATSDSRTADNEQFF
size: NA; J: TRBJ2-1; V: TRBV7-2; D: TRBD2; DNA: TGTGCCAGCAGCCCGGCTAGCGGGGGTACCTACAATGAGCAGTTCTTC; CDR3: CASSPASGGTYNEQFF
size: few; J: TRBJ2-3; V: TRBV3-2; D: NA; DNA: TGTGCCAGCAGCCTGGACGTGGGCACAGATACGCAGTATTTT; CDR3: CASSLDVGTDTQYF
size: many; J: TRBJ2-2; V: TRBV3-1; D: NA; DNA: TGTGCCAGCAGCCAAGGACAGGCCTCCGGGGAGCTGTTTTTT; CDR3: CASSQGQASGELFF
size: many; J: TRBJ1-1; V: TRBV5-4; D: NA; DNA: TGTGCCAGCAGCCCGGGGCTGAACACTGAAGCTTTCTTT; CDR3: CASSPGLNTEAFF
size: few; J: TRBJ2-7; V: TRBV3-1; D: NA; DNA: TGTGCCAGCAGCCAAGACTTGACAATCCGCTCCTACGAGCAGTACTTC; CDR3: CASSQDLTIRSYEQYF
size: many; J: TRBJ2-1; V: TRBV29-1; D: NA; DNA: TGCAGCGTTACACTTAGCCGGGGCAACAATGAGCAGTTCTTC; CDR3: CSVTLSRGNNEQFF
size: few; J: TRBJ1-1; V: TRBV3-1; D: NA; DNA: TGTGCCAGCAGGGAACAGTTGAACACTGAAGCTTTCTTT; CDR3: CASREQLNTEAFF
size: many; J: TRBJ2-5; V: TRBV6-2/TRBV6-3; D: TRBD2; DNA: TGTGCCAGCAGTTACCTCGGTCTAGCGGAAGAGACCCAGTACTTC; CDR3: CASSYLGLAEETQYF
size: few; J: TRBJ2-5; V: TRBV7-7; D: NA; DNA: TGTGCTAGCAGCTTAAAGTGGACCCCACCCGAGACCCAGTACTTC; CDR3: CASSLKWTPPETQYF
size: few; J: TRBJ1-2; V: TRBV18; D: TRBD1; DNA: TGTGCCAGCTCACCAGCAGGACAGGGGCGATACACCTTC; CDR3: CASSPAGQGRYTF
size: many; J: TRBJ1-2; V: TRBV5-1; D: TRBD1; DNA: TGCGCCAGCAGCTTGCTGGGACAGACTAACTATGGCTACACCTTC; CDR3: CASSLLGQTNYGYTF
size: many; J: TRBJ2-3; V: TRBV5-1; D: TRBD2; DNA: TGCGCCAGCAGCCCGGGGAGGGAGGCAACAGATACGCAGTATTTT; CDR3: CASSPGREATDTQYF
size: NA; J: TRBJ1-3; V: TRBV9; D: NA; DNA: TGTGCCAGCAGCGTAGGTGGCGGTGAGCGAAACACCATATATTTT; CDR3: CASSVGGGERNTIYF
size: many; J: TRBJ1-1; V: TRBV12-3/TRBV12-4; D: NA; DNA: TGTGCCAGCAGTCCGAACGAGGAAGGCACTGAAGCTTTCTTT; CDR3: CASSPNEEGTEAFF
size: many; J: TRBJ2-3; V: TRBV6-5; D: TRBD2; DNA: TGTGCCAGCAGTTACGAGGTGGGCGGGAGGAGGGCAGATACGCAGTATTTT; CDR3: CASSYEVGGRRADTQYF
size: NA; J: TRBJ1-1; V: TRBV7-9; D: NA; DNA: TGTGCCAGCAGCCCATCAACAGTGAACACTGAAGCTTTCTTT; CDR3: CASSPSTVNTEAFF
size: NA; J: TRBJ1-6; V: TRBV18; D: NA; DNA: TGTGCCAGCTCCCTTCCGACAGCAAATAATTCACCCCTCCACTTT; CDR3: CASSLPTANNSPLHF
size: few; J: TRBJ1-4; V: TRBV5-5; D: NA; DNA: TGTGCCAGCTCAACAGCAACTAATGAAAAACTGTTTTTT; CDR3: CASSTATNEKLFF
size: NA; J: TRBJ2-3; V: TRBV20-1; D: NA; DNA: TGCAGTGCTAGAGATTTCGGGGGGCTCACAGAAACGCAGTATTTT; CDR3: CSARDFGGLTETQYF
size: NA; J: TRBJ2-1; V: TRBV12-3/TRBV12-4; D: NA; DNA: TGTGCCAGCAGCCCCGGCTGGAGGGCCACGGATAATGAGCAGTTCTTC; CDR3: CASSPGWRATDNEQFF
size: NA; J: TRBJ1-5; V: TRBV12-3/TRBV12-4; D: NA; DNA: TGTGCCAGCCGGGGTGGCAATCAGCCCCAGCATTTT; CDR3: CASRGGNQPQHF
size: few; J: TRBJ1-5; V: TRBV12-3/TRBV12-4; D: NA; DNA: TGTGCCAGCAAGCGTGGGGTTAGTTTGAATCAGCCCCAGCATTTT; CDR3: CASKRGVSLNQPQHF
size: many; J: TRBJ1-2; V: TRBV5-1; D: NA; DNA: TGCGCCAGCAGCGCGCGACGGGACTATGGCTACACCTTC; CDR3: CASSARRDYGYTF
size: many; J: TRBJ2-3; V: TRBV7-3; D: TRBD2; DNA: TGTGCCAGCAGCTTCGGCCCCTCTAGCGGTAATACGCAGTATTTT; CDR3: CASSFGPSSGNTQYF
size: many; J: TRBJ2-1; V: TRBV12-3/TRBV12-4; D: NA; DNA: TGTGCCAGCAGTTACATACAGGGTTCCCCCTACAATGAGCAGTTCTTC; CDR3: CASSYIQGSPYNEQFF
size: few; J: TRBJ2-5; V: TRBV4-1; D: NA; DNA: TGCGCCAGCAGCCAAGATCCCGTTCTCCTGGACAGACAAGAGACCCAGTACTTC; CDR3: CASSQDPVLLDRQETQYF